This is a list of T cell receptor beta chains from one sample in a study of cytomegalovirus exposure and HLA in healthy donors. The method was immunoSEQ multiplex PCR; TCRdb's version includes in-frame clones alone and lacks a portion of them. The repertoire consists of 190,000 or so clones, with over 75% occurring once and the leading ten covering roughly 10%. Sequenced input: PBMCs. The origin of the receptors is a woman between 50 and 59 years old in good health and CMV-seropositive. Both conserved end residues are part of each CDR3. The D gene is left open where the match is weak. Some rows have no size entry. The others give once, few or many, or a class for an expanded clone.

TRBJ2-7,.,.,TRBV6-6,CASSYGWAYEQYF,TGTGCCAGCAGCTACGGCTGGGCCTACGAGCAGTACTTC
TRBJ2-1,.,.,TRBV6-5,CASIETGVEQFF,TGTGCCAGCATAGAAACGGGGGTTGAGCAGTTCTTC
TRBJ1-6,TRBD1,.,TRBV7-2,CASSLAPIQGSLYNSPLHF,TGTGCCAGCAGCTTAGCCCCCATACAGGGGTCCTTGTATAATTCACCCCTCCACTTT
TRBJ1-4,.,.,TRBV5-1,CASSLGERGYQLFF,TGCGCCAGCAGCTTGGGGGAGAGGGGGTACCAACTGTTTTTT
TRBJ1-2,TRBD1,.,TRBV6-6,CASRPGQGDYGYTF,TGTGCCAGCAGGCCGGGACAGGGTGACTATGGCTACACCTTC
TRBJ1-2,TRBD1,once,TRBV9,CASSVSGTGPGTYGYTF,TGTGCCAGCAGCGTGAGCGGGACAGGGCCAGGAACCTATGGCTACACCTTC
TRBJ2-7,.,.,TRBV9,CASSVDTGLEQYF,TGTGCCAGCAGCGTAGACACAGGGCTCGAGCAGTACTTC
TRBJ1-1,.,.,TRBV6-5,CASSYSFGMVNTEAFF,TGTGCCAGCAGTTACTCATTCGGGATGGTGAACACTGAAGCTTTCTTT
TRBJ1-2,.,.,TRBV6-5,CASSYSPAENYGYTF,TGTGCCAGCAGTTACTCCCCCGCGGAGAACTATGGCTACACCTTC
TRBJ2-7,TRBD1,once,TRBV6-1,CASSADRGLYEQYF,TGTGCCAGCAGTGCGGACAGGGGACTTTACGAGCAGTACTTC
TRBJ1-1,.,.,TRBV5-1,CASSLRAGGNTEAFF,TGCGCCAGCAGCTTGAGGGCCGGGGGGAACACTGAAGCTTTCTTT
TRBJ1-6,.,.,TRBV30,CAGLGQDNSPLHF,TGTGCCGGCCTGGGGCAGGATAATTCACCCCTCCACTTT
TRBJ2-7,TRBD1,.,TRBV19,CASSMGQGSYEQYF,TGTGCCAGTAGTATGGGACAGGGGAGTTACGAGCAGTACTTC
TRBJ1-5,TRBD1,.,TRBV6-1,CASSARQGLNQPQHF,TGTGCCAGCAGTGCGAGACAGGGATTAAATCAGCCCCAGCATTTT
TRBJ2-3,.,few,TRBV5-5,CASSYRLPTDTQYF,TGTGCCAGCAGCTACCGACTGCCTACAGATACGCAGTATTTT
TRBJ2-1,TRBD2,.,TRBV7-6,CASSLLAGGGDEQFF,TGTGCCAGCAGCCTACTAGCGGGGGGTGGCGATGAGCAGTTCTTC